The next 21 T cell receptor beta chains were all read from a single sample in a study of tumor and adjacent non-tumor tissue in lung cancer. Three rounds of nested PCR, following a modified ARM-PCR protocol, produced the TCRbeta library. TCRdb re-called the multiplex PCR reads with MiXCR, one entry per CDR3 protein. The sample contains some 66,000 distinct CDR3 sequences, roughly two thirds of which appear only once. RNA was extracted from bulk tissue without any cell sorting. Distant lung tissue was collected more than 3 cm away from the tumor edge. What was sequenced was distant non-tumor lung tissue. These receptors all come from a man aged 70-80 years with non-small cell lung cancer.

The table lists this clonotype with a count of one. Its ends do not fully match the called genes, so a read error is possible. V gene TRBV11-1 combines with J gene TRBJ2-5; unclear D gene. Per germline, CDR1 SGHAT and CDR2 FQDESV (reference sequence). The CDR3 is 14 amino acids. CDR3 sequence reads: CASTRGDPQETRYF. CDR3 coding DNA: TGTGCCAGCACCCGTGGTGATCCGCAAGAGACCCGGTACTTC.

This clonotype was observed a handful of times. The chain combines TRBV28 with TRBJ2-5, with no clear D. The V gene lost 4 bases and the J gene lost 5 bases, with 8 bases spanning the gap. In germline, CDR1 is MDHEN, CDR2 SYDVKM. The CDR3 extends over 12 amino acids. In DNA form, the CDR3 reads TGTGCCAGCAGTTCTGGTAGCGAGACCCAGTACTTC. It is translated as CASSSGSETQYF.

Comment on this clonotype: Since a much larger clone is just one base distant, this may be a read error. The J gene is TRBJ2-2, the V gene TRBV12-3 or TRBV12-4; D is ambiguous. There are 15 residues in the CDR3. The CDR3 sequence is CVSSFGRYHTGELFF. DNA of the CDR3: TGTGTCAGCAGTTTCGGCAGGTACCACACCGGGGAGCTGTTTTTT.

J is TRBJ2-2 and V is TRBV11-2; 9 bases are shared with TRBD1. Trimming removed 2 bases from V and 10 bases from J; junction bases left unmatched: 8. The CDR3 contains 15 residues. The germline gives CDR1 SGHAT, CDR2 FQNNGV. CDR3 sequence reads: CASSLYRGQAEELFF. The DNA of the CDR3 is TGTGCCAGCAGCTTATACAGGGGGCAGGCTGAGGAGCTGTTTTTT. The full variable domain, its missing parts supplied by reference TRBV11-2 and TRBJ2-2, is EAGVAQSPRYKIIEKRQSVAFWCNPISGHATLYWYQQILGQGPKLLIQFQNNGVVDDSQLPKDRFSAERLKGVDSTLKIQPAKLEDSAVYLCASSLYRGQAEELFFGEGSRLTVL.

The chain is built from TRBV4-2 and TRBJ2-1; D perhaps matches TRBD1 (6 bases). There are 15 residues in the CDR3. Germline values: CDR1 LGHNA, CDR2 YNFKEQ. V dropped 6 bases and J dropped 5 bases, with 17 bases sitting between them. The CDR3 DNA is TGTGCCAGCAGTCAGGGGTGGCAGGACCACAATGAGCAGTTCTTC. Encoded protein: CASSQGWQDHNEQFF.

This clonotype has at least ten counts. This chain connects TRBV29-1 to TRBJ2-2; TRBD2 agrees at 9 bases. V shed 6 bases, J shed 3 bases, and the junction held 5 bases outside the gene matches. The germline V gene encodes CDR1 SQVTM and CDR2 ANQGSEA. The CDR3 has 14 amino acids. This chain's CDR3 is CSVLAGEYTGELFF. As DNA, the CDR3 is TGCAGCGTATTAGCGGGAGAATACACCGGGGAGCTGTTTTTT.

Regarding this clonotype: Because it lacks the conserved phenylalanine or tryptophan at the end, this CDR3 is likely a read error. The rearrangement uses TRBV28 and TRBJ1-2; tentatively, D is TRBD1 (6 bases). The CDR3 has 15 amino acids. Trimming left V 7 bases short and J 2 bases short, with 17 bases between. Per germline, CDR1 MDHEN and CDR2 SYDVKM. CDR3 sequence reads: CASIQDGGLNYGYTY. DNA for the CDR3: TGTGCCAGCATCCAGGACGGGGGGCTCAACTATGGCTACACCTAC.

This clonotype was recorded only once. Lacking the conserved final phenylalanine or tryptophan, this CDR3 likely reflects a read error. The rearrangement joins TRBV5-6 to TRBJ2-7; 8 bases agree with TRBD1. CDR1 is SGHDT, CDR2 YYEEEE, per germline. The CDR3 consists of 14 residues. The J segment lost 1 base and the V segment lost 4 bases, leaving 4 bases of the junction unmatched. The CDR3 is CASSMDRASYEQYL. In nucleotides, the CDR3 is TGTGCCAGCAGCATGGACAGGGCGTCCTACGAGCAGTACCTC.

This clonotype has a count of ten or more. This sequence joins TRBV5-1 and TRBJ2-2; maybe TRBD2 (7 bases). CDR3 length equals 17 residues. The germline V gene encodes CDR1 SGHRS and CDR2 YFSETQ. With 4 bases removed from V and 3 bases from J, the gap between germline ends came to 19 bases. CDR3 coding DNA: TGCGCCAGCAGCCCCGTTGGGCGGGGGCTGGACACCGGGGAGCTGTTTTTT. Protein: CASSPVGRGLDTGELFF.

Regarding this clonotype: The junction differs from germline at one of its ends, possibly a read error. This chain links TRBV11-1 with TRBJ2-2, with a possible D match to TRBD2 (6 bases). Germline lookup yields CDR1 SGHAT and CDR2 FQDESV (reference sequence). CDR3 length: 15 residues. Here the CDR3 reads CASSPGDAGGGELSF. CDR3 nucleotide sequence: TGTGCCAGCAGCCCGGGGGATGCCGGGGGTGGGGAGCTGTCTTTT. The whole variable domain, remainder taken from reference TRBV11-1 and TRBJ2-2, is EAEVAQSPRYKITEKSQAVAFWCDPISGHATLYWYRQILGQGPELLVQFQDESVVDDSQLPKDRFSAERLKGVDSTLKIQPAELGDSAMYLCASSPGDAGGGELSFGEGSRLTVL.

To note about this clonotype: Likely a read error: the CDR3 ends without its conserved phenylalanine or tryptophan. The J gene is TRBJ1-5, the V gene TRBV6-1, with 7 nucleotides matching TRBD1. The CDR3 loop spans 15 amino acids. Looked up from germline, CDR1 is MNHNS and CDR2 is SASEGT. CDR3 sequence reads: CARSDYGTVNQPQHC. The CDR3 DNA is TGTGCCAGAAGTGACTACGGGACAGTCAATCAGCCCCAGCATTGT.

A single count supports this clonotype. This may be a read error, as it is one base from a much larger clone. The chain has TRBV5-6 and TRBJ2-4, with D perhaps given as TRBD1 or TRBD2 (5 bases each). This CDR3 has 17 amino acids. Per the germline V gene, CDR1 is SGHDT and CDR2 is YYEEEE. The CDR3 spells CTSSYPTGGLAKNIQYF. The CDR3 DNA is TGTACCAGCAGCTACCCCACAGGAGGTTTAGCCAAAAACATTCAGTACTTC.

This clonotype was observed at least ten times. The rearrangement joins TRBV6-6 to TRBJ1-2, with 8 bases lining up with TRBD1. The junction had 10 bases not matched to a gene; V was cut back by 3 bases and J by 4 bases. In germline, CDR1 is MNHNY, CDR2 SVGAGI (reference sequence). CDR3 length: 16 residues. The CDR3 DNA reads as TGTGCCAGCAGTTATACTCAGGGGGCGCCTGGCTATGGCTACACCTTC. Amino acids: CASSYTQGAPGYGYTF.

Comment on this clonotype: Its ends do not fully match the called genes, so a read error is possible. The chain recombines TRBV11-2 with TRBJ2-1, with a weak D call TRBD2 (6 bases). This CDR3 spans 16 amino acids. CDR1 is SGHAT and CDR2 is FQNNGV in the germline V gene. This CDR3 reads CASSRLGLTSYHEQFF. The CDR3 DNA sequence: TGTGCCAGCAGCCGACTAGGACTAACTTCCTACCATGAGCAGTTCTTC.

This clonotype has only a few counts. The CDR3 end shows no conserved phenylalanine or tryptophan, and so a read error is likely. No DNA is shown, since the ends of the CDR3 on it are uncertain; the CDR3 is the one TCRdb lists. V is TRBV28 and J is TRBJ2-1; the table gives TRBD1 as D, unverified against the DNA. The germline V gene encodes CDR1 MDHEN and CDR2 SYDVKM. The CDR3 length equals 13 residues, ends included. CDR3 sequence: CASSRLGGQRKFL.

The CDR3 loop reads CASRTTGGDGVNSPLHF. CDR3 nucleotide sequence: TGTGCCAGCAGAACGACAGGGGGCGATGGTGTTAATTCACCCCTCCACTTT. The chain employs TRBV5-6 and TRBJ1-6; TRBD1 agrees at 10 bases. In germline, CDR1 is SGHDT, CDR2 YYEEEE. CDR3 size: 17 residues. The junction had 11 bases not matched to a gene; V was cut back by 5 bases and J by 6 bases.

The chain carries TRBV5-5 and TRBJ2-7, with D hard to call. Between the trimmed V and J ends, which lost 0 bases and 0 bases, there was a span of 7 bases. This CDR3 region has 14 residues. Germline V gene sequence: CDR1 SGHKS, CDR2 YYEKEE (reference sequence). This CDR3 is CASSLVRSSYEQYF. Written as DNA, the CDR3 is TGTGCCAGCAGCTTGGTAAGGAGCTCCTACGAGCAGTACTTC.

In this sample, this clonotype turned up many times. The chain recombines TRBV6-5 with TRBJ1-2; 7 bases align to TRBD1. This CDR3 region has 11 residues. Germline CDR1 is MNHEY and CDR2 is SVGAGI. After removal of 8 bases from V and 4 bases from J, the junction contained 1 base not matched to a gene. The CDR3 loop is CASGQVYGYTF. The DNA of the CDR3 is TGTGCCAGCGGACAGGTCTATGGCTACACCTTC.

A remark on this clonotype: Because the CDR3 is missing its conserved closing phenylalanine or tryptophan, this is likely a read error. The chain links TRBV6-1 to TRBJ1-4, with D maybe TRBD1 (6 bases). This CDR3 spans 14 amino acids. CDR1 is MNHNS and CDR2 is SASEGT in the germline V gene. The CDR3 DNA sequence: TGTACCAGCAGTGAAAGGGGAGGGGGTCGGAAACTGTTTTAT. Translating gives CTSSERGGGRKLFY.

Note on this clonotype: Since a much larger clone is just one base distant, this may be a read error. The rearrangement links TRBV10-3 to TRBJ2-7, with a weak D call TRBD2 (6 bases). The V end lost 0 bases, the J end lost 13 bases, and 10 bases lay between the germline ends. The CDR3 spans 11 residues. Germline lookup yields CDR1 ENHRY and CDR2 SYGVKD. The CDR3 protein is CAISESGLHYF. The CDR3 DNA sequence: TGTGCCATCAGTGAGTCGGGACTGCATTACTTC.

This rearrangement joins TRBV5-8 to TRBJ2-5, with D possibly being TRBD1 (5 bases). CDR1 SGHTS and CDR2 YDEGEE come from the germline V gene. V was clipped by 4 bases and J by 4 bases, with 11 bases between them. The CDR3 loop spans 13 amino acids. The CDR3 protein is CASSTQGLETQYF. The CDR3 DNA sequence: TGTGCCAGCAGCACGCAGGGTCTAGAGACCCAGTACTTC.